A selection of T cell receptor beta chains follows, all from one sample in a study of CD8 T cells in ankylosing spondylitis. TCRdb re-called the 5' RACE reads with MiXCR, one entry per CDR3 protein. The profile shows 250,000 or so distinct CDR3 sequences, approximately 12% of them singletons. The specimen sequenced was blood, either unsorted or a sorted T cell fraction (not recorded which). The receptor set was obtained from a male donor with ankylosing spondylitis or in good health (not recorded which). The CDR3 runs from the conserved cysteine through the conserved F or W. The D gene is left open where the match is weak. The size of a clone is reported for some rows only, either as once, few or many, or as a class for expanded clones.

V: TRBV20-1; size: few; D: TRBD2; J: TRBJ2-1; length: 15; DNA: TGCAGTGCAGTGCTAGCGGGAGGCTCCTACAATGAGCAGTTCTTC; CDR3: CSAVLAGGSYNEQFF
V: TRBV2; size: few; D: -; J: TRBJ2-3; length: 13; DNA: TGTGCCAGCATCCGGACAGCCAGCGGAACGCAGTATTTT; CDR3: CASIRTASGTQYF
V: TRBV7-2; size: many; D: -; J: TRBJ1-4; length: 15; DNA: TGTGCCAGCAGGCGGCAGTCGGGCACTAATGAAAAACTGTTTTTT; CDR3: CASRRQSGTNEKLFF
V: TRBV12-3/TRBV12-4; size: many; D: -; J: TRBJ2-7; length: 13; DNA: TGTGCCAGCAGTTTCCAAGGGATCTACGAGCAGTACTTC; CDR3: CASSFQGIYEQYF
V: TRBV20-1; size: once; D: -; J: TRBJ2-3; length: 14; DNA: TGCAGTGCTAGAGGGGGGTTTGTCACAGATACGCAGTATTTT; CDR3: CSARGGFVTDTQYF
V: TRBV29-1; size: many; D: -; J: TRBJ1-1; length: 13; DNA: TGCAGCGTTGCTGTAGGGATGAACACTGAAGCTTTCTTT; CDR3: CSVAVGMNTEAFF
V: TRBV5-1; size: many; D: -; J: TRBJ1-4; length: 15; DNA: TGCGCCAGCAGCTGGACGAAAGGGTTCGGTGAAAAACTGTTTTTT; CDR3: CASSWTKGFGEKLFF
V: TRBV28; size: few; D: TRBD2; J: TRBJ2-2; length: 17; DNA: TGTGCCAGCAGTTTCGACAACTTTAGCGGGAGGGGCGAGGAGCTGTTTTTT; CDR3: CASSFDNFSGRGEELFF
V: TRBV27; size: -; D: TRBD2; J: TRBJ2-1; length: 14; DNA: TGTGCCAGCAGTCCGGGACTAGCTAGTAATGAGCAGTTCTTC; CDR3: CASSPGLASNEQFF
V: TRBV28; size: many; D: -; J: TRBJ1-5; length: 14; DNA: TGTGCCAGCAGGGACCGGACCGTCAATCAGCCCCAGCATTTT; CDR3: CASRDRTVNQPQHF
V: TRBV20-1; size: -; D: TRBD2; J: TRBJ2-3; length: 19; DNA: TGCTGTGCTTCCTTGCCTAGCGCGGGGGGATTGCGGAGCACAGATACGCAGTATTTT; CDR3: CCASLPSAGGLRSTDTQYF
V: TRBV5-1; size: -; D: -; J: TRBJ2-5; length: 14; DNA: TGCGCCAGCAAGCGACGAGACCAGAAAGAGACCCAGTACTTC; CDR3: CASKRRDQKETQYF
V: TRBV5-6; size: many; D: -; J: TRBJ1-3; length: 17; DNA: TGTGCCAGCAGCACCATTACAGATGCCCGGTATGGAAACACCATATATTTT; CDR3: CASSTITDARYGNTIYF
V: TRBV3-1; size: few; D: TRBD2; J: TRBJ2-1; length: 16; DNA: TGTGCCAGCAGCCAAGATTCGAGCGGGAGTTACAATGAGCAGTTCTTC; CDR3: CASSQDSSGSYNEQFF
V: TRBV12-3/TRBV12-4; size: many; D: -; J: TRBJ2-1; length: 15; DNA: TGTGCCAGCAGTTTAGTACGGCCCCCCCCAAATGAGCAGTTCTTC; CDR3: CASSLVRPPPNEQFF
V: TRBV29-1; size: many; D: -; J: TRBJ2-5; length: 13; DNA: TGCAGCGTCGCGCCGGGCGCTGGGGAGACCCAGTACTTC; CDR3: CSVAPGAGETQYF
V: TRBV4-1; size: many; D: -; J: TRBJ2-1; length: 17; DNA: TGCGCCAGCAGCCAAGATCCCCGGACAGCCTCCTACAATGAGCAGTTCTTC; CDR3: CASSQDPRTASYNEQFF
V: TRBV5-1; size: -; D: -; J: TRBJ2-7; length: 13; DNA: TGCGCCAGCAGCTTTGGACCGAACTACGAGCAGTACTTC; CDR3: CASSFGPNYEQYF
V: TRBV7-6; size: many; D: -; J: TRBJ1-3; length: 12; DNA: TGTGCCAGCAGCGGCGGTGGAAACACCATATATTTT; CDR3: CASSGGGNTIYF
V: TRBV7-6; size: many; D: -; J: TRBJ1-1; length: 14; DNA: TGTGCCAGCAGCTCCAAACAAATGAACACTGAAGCTTTCTTT; CDR3: CASSSKQMNTEAFF
V: TRBV12-3/TRBV12-4; size: -; D: TRBD2; J: TRBJ2-4; length: 15; DNA: TGTGCCAGCAGTTTCTTGAGCGGGAGCTCAAACATTCAGTACTTC; CDR3: CASSFLSGSSNIQYF
V: TRBV12-3/TRBV12-4; size: few; D: TRBD2; J: TRBJ2-1; length: 12; DNA: TGTGCCAGCAGTGCGAGCGGGAGTGGGCGCTTCTTC; CDR3: CASSASGSGRFF
V: TRBV4-1; size: many; D: TRBD1; J: TRBJ2-2; length: 13; DNA: TGCGCCAGCAGCCAATCAGGGGGCGGGGAGCTGTTTTTT; CDR3: CASSQSGGGELFF